This T cell receptor (beta chain) appears in the sequencing data of a study of blood T cell repertoires in COVID-19. Study at large: Nucleic acid was either cDNA or gDNA, and it came from T cells, B-cell-depleted T cells, or PBMCs.

How the authors handled the data: Amplification from reference gene primers served as the basis for estimated nucleated cell counts. Using immunoSEQ multiplex PCR, the repertoire was profiled, and TCRdb retains in-frame clones only, with some absent. Clone size and V and J calls were adopted from that table, with D and trimming inferred from the DNA. The sample has some 83,000 clones, about 91% seen once. The CDR3 sequence is 15 residues long. Germline CDR1 and CDR2: SGHAT and FQNNGV. V was trimmed by 0 bases and J by 0 bases, leaving 9 bases between them. Material for sequencing was peripheral blood. The sequence came from a man aged 55 to 69 with acute or convalescent COVID-19. This chain connects TRBV11-2 to TRBJ2-7, with no clear D. CDR3 nucleotides: TGTGCCAGCAGCTTAGATATACAGATCTCCTACGAGCAGTACTTC. Amino acid sequence: CASSLDIQISYEQYF.